This T cell receptor beta chain derives from a study of T-cell memory formation after mild COVID-19. Study-wide results and limits: Still unconfirmed is whether the second-wave clones peaking on day 37 recognized SARS-CoV-2.

This clonotype appeared a few times. As yet, its antigen is unknown. Sample barcodes and UMIs were carried by the TCR alpha and TCR beta cDNA libraries that 5'RACE generated with constant-segment primers. From the 5' RACE reads, TCRdb called clonotypes with MiXCR, one entry per CDR3 protein. The sample lists about 320,000 distinct CDR3 sequences, around an eighth seen once, with roughly 23% in the top ten. The CDR3 totals 18 residues. Germline CDR1 is SGHRS and CDR2 is YFSETQ. Trimming removed 5 bases from V and 0 bases from J, with 18 bases in between. This chain links TRBV5-1 with TRBJ2-6; tentative D call: TRBD2 (7 bases). Sample: PBMCs or a T cell subset sorted from them (not recorded which). The source of this sequence is a man aged 18-30 years who had mild COVID-19 (a few samples of this study predate the infection). Cell type and time point are not known. CDR3 loop: CASRFDGGPFSGANVLTF. DNA for the CDR3: TGCGCCAGCAGGTTTGACGGGGGGCCCTTCTCTGGGGCCAACGTCCTGACTTTC.